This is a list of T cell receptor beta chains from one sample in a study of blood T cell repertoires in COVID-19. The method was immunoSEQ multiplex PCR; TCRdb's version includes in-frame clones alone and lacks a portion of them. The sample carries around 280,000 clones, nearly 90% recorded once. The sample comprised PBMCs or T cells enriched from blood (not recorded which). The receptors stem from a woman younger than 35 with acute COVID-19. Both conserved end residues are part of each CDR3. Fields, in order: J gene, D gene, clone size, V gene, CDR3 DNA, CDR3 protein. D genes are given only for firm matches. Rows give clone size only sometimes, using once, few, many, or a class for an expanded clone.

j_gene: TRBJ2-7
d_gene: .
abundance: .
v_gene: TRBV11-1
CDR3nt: TGTGCCAGCAGCTTACGCCAGGGTTTTGTGGACGAGCAGTACTTC
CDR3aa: CASSLRQGFVDEQYF

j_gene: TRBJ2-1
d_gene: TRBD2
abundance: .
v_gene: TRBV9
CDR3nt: TGTGCCAGCTCTTGGCGGGAGTACGATGAGCAGTTCTTC
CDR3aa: CASSWREYDEQFF

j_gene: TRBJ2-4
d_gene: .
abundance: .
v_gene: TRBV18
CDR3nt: TGTGCCAGCTCACCACCTTGGCTAGCCAAAAACATTCAGTACTTC
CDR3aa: CASSPPWLAKNIQYF

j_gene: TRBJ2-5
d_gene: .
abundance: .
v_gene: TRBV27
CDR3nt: TGTGCCAGCAGTTTATCGCGTCCGGGGAACCAAGAGACCCAGTACTTC
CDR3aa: CASSLSRPGNQETQYF

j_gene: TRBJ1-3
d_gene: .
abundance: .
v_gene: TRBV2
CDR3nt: TGTGCCAGCAGTGGGGAGGGAAACACCATATATTTT
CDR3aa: CASSGEGNTIYF

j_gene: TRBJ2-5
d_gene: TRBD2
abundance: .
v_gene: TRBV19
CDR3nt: TGTGCCAGTACCCCGAGAGCGGGAGGCCGGGAGACCCAGTACTTC
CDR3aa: CASTPRAGGRETQYF

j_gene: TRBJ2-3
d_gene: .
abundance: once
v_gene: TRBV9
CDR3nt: TGTGCCAGCAGCGTAGCTTGGACTGAACCGGGAACGCAGTATTTT
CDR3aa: CASSVAWTEPGTQYF

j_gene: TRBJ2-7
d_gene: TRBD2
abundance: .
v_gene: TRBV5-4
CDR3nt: TGTGCCAGCAGCCCAAGACTAGCGGGAACAAGGTACGAGCAGTACTTC
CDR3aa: CASSPRLAGTRYEQYF

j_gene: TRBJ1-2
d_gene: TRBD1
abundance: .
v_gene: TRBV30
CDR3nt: TGTGCCTGGAGTGCGTCCTGGGACAGCAACTATGGCTACACCTTC
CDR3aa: CAWSASWDSNYGYTF

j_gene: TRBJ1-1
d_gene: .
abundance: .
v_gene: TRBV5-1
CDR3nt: TGCGCCAGCAGCTTCCTAGGGGGGGCTGAAGCTTTCTTT
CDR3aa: CASSFLGGAEAFF

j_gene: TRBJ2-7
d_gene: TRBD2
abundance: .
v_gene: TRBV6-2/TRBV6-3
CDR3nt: TGTGCCAGCAGTTCCGAGGACGAGCGGGAGTTGTACGAGCAGTACTTC
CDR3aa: CASSSEDERELYEQYF

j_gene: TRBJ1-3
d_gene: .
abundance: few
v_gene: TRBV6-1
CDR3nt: TGTGCCAGCAGTGAAATCTTCTCTGGAAACACCATATATTTT
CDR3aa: CASSEIFSGNTIYF

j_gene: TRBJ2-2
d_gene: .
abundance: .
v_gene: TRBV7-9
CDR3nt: TGTGCCAGCAGCCTAGTCGGGGGACCTGGGGCCGGGGAGCTGTTTTTT
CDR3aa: CASSLVGGPGAGELFF

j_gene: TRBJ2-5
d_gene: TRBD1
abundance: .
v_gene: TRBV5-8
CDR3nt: TGTGCCAGCAGCTTATTGGGACAGGGGGCATATGAAGAGACCCAGTACTTC
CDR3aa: CASSLLGQGAYEETQYF

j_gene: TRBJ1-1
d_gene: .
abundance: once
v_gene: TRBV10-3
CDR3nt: TGTGCCATCAGCTCATCGACAGGGAACACTGAAGCTTTCTTT
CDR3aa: CAISSSTGNTEAFF

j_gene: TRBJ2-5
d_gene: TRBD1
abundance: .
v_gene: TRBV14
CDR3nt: TGTGCCAGCAGCCAAGAGGGACAGGGAAGGCGAGAGACCCAGTACTTC
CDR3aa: CASSQEGQGRRETQYF

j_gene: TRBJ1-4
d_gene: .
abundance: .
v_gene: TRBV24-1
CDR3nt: TGTGCCACCAGTGATTCCAGGGTTACTAATGAAAAACTGTTTTTT
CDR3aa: CATSDSRVTNEKLFF

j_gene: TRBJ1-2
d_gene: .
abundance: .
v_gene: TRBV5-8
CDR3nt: TGTGCCAGCAGCATTCCGGCCAGACTTTATGGCTACACCTTC
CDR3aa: CASSIPARLYGYTF

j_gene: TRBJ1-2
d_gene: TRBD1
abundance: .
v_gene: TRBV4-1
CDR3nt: TGCGCCAGCAGCCCGGGACAGGGGCGCGGGGGCTATGGCTACACCTTC
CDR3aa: CASSPGQGRGGYGYTF

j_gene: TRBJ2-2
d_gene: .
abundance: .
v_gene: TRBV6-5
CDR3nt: TGTGCCAGCAGTACCGGGACCGGGGAGCTGTTTTTT
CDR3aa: CASSTGTGELFF

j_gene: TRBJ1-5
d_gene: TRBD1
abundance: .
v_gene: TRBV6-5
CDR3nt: TGTGCCAGCAGTTACGGACAGGGGCTGGATCAGCCCCAGCATTTT
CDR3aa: CASSYGQGLDQPQHF

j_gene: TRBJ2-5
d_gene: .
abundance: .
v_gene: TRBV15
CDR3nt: TGTGCCACCAGCAGAGATCGGACAAGTCAAGAGACCCAGTACTTC
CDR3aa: CATSRDRTSQETQYF

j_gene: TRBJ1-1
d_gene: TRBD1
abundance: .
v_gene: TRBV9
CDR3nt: TGTGCCAGCAGCTCACAGGGGGCGGGGTTCACTGAAGCTTTCTTT
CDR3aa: CASSSQGAGFTEAFF

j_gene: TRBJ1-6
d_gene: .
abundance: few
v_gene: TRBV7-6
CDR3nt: TGTGCCAGCAGCCTTGCGACGGGAGTCAATTCACCCCTCCACTTT
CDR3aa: CASSLATGVNSPLHF

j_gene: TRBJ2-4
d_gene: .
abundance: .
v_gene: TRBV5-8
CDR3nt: TGTGCCAGCAGCTTGGTTCTCCTAGCCAAAAACATTCAGTACTTC
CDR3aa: CASSLVLLAKNIQYF

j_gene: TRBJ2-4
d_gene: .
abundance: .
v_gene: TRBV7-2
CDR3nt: TGTGCCAGCAGCCAGAACAGGGCCGCAAACATTCAGTACTTC
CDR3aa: CASSQNRAANIQYF